This T cell receptor beta chain was recorded in a study of CD8 T cells in Susac syndrome. The wider study: Of the sequenced Susac syndrome patients, six had active disease and about eight were in remission.

A quantity of about 0.45 to 1 ug RNA underwent reverse transcription using random hexamers. In TCRdb, the immunoSEQ multiplex PCR reads were re-called with MiXCR into one record per CDR3 protein. The data show over 150,000 distinct CDR3 sequences, 85% to 95% seen once. Source material: CD4+ T cells from PBMCs. The clonotype was recovered from a human donor with Susac syndrome.

The CDR3 sequence: CASSYPSGRDNEQFF. DNA of the CDR3: TGTGCCAGCAGTTACCCCAGCGGGAGGGACAATGAGCAGTTCTTC. J is TRBJ2-1 and V is TRBV28; 10 bases match TRBD2. The germline V gene encodes CDR1 MDHEN and CDR2 SYDVKM. The CDR3 has 15 amino acids. The junction had 5 bases not matched to a gene; V was cut back by 4 bases and J by 5 bases.